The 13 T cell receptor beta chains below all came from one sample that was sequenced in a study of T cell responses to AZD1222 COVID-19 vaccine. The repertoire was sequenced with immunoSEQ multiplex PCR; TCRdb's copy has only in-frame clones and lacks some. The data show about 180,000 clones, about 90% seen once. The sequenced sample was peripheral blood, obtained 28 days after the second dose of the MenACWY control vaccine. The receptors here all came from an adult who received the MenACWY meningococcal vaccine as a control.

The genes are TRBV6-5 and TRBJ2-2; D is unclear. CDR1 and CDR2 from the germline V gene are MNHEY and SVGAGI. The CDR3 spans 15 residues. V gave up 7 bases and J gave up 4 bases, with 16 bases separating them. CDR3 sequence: CASNFGLIGTGELFF. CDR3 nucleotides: TGTGCCAGCAATTTCGGATTGATAGGCACCGGGGAGCTGTTTTTT.

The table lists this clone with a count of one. DNA of the CDR3: TGTGCCAGCAGCCTCTTGGGAGCTGAAGCTTTCTTT. It specifies CASSLLGAEAFF. This sequence joins TRBV6-5 and TRBJ1-1; D remains ambiguous. The V gene lost 6 bases and the J gene lost 6 bases, with 11 bases spanning the gap. CDR1 and CDR2 (germline): MNHEY, SVGAGI. The CDR3 runs to 12 residues.

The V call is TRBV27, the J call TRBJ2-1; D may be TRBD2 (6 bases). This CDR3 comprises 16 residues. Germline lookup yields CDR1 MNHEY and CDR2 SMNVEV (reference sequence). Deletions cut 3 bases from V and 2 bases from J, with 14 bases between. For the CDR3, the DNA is TGTGCCAGCAGTTTGGCCGTGGAGCGGGCCTACAATGAGCAGTTCTTC. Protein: CASSLAVERAYNEQFF.

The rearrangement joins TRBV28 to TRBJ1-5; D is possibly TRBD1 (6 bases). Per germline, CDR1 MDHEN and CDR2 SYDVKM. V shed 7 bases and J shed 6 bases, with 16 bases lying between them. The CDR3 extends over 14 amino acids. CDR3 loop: CASTRGGTSQPQHF. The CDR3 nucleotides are TGTGCCAGCACCCGAGGGGGGACGAGTCAGCCCCAGCATTTT.

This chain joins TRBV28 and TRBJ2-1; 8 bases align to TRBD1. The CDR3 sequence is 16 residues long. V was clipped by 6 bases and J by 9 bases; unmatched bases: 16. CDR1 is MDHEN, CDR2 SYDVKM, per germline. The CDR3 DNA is TGTGCCAGCAGATCCCCCGGGACAGGCCTCTCGGGTGAGCAGTTCTTC. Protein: CASRSPGTGLSGEQFF. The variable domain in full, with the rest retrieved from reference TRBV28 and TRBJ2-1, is DVKVTQSSRYLVKRTGEKVFLECVQDMDHENMFWYRQDPGLGLRLIYFSYDVKMKEKGDIPEGYSVSREKKERFSLILESASTNQTSMYLCASRSPGTGLSGEQFFGPGTRLTVL.

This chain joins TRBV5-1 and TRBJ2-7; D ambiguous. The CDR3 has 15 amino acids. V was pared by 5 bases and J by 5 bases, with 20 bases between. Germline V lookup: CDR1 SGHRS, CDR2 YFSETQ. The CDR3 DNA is TGCGCCAGCAGTCGGGCCCGGGCACTTCGGAACGAGCAGTACTTC. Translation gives CASSRARALRNEQYF.

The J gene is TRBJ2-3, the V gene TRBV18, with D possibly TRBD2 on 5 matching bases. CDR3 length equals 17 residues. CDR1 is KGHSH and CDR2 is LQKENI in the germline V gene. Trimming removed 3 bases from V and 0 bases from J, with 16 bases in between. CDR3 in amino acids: CASSPVSGVASTDTQYF. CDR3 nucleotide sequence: TGTGCCAGCTCACCTGTAAGCGGCGTTGCTAGCACAGATACGCAGTATTTT.

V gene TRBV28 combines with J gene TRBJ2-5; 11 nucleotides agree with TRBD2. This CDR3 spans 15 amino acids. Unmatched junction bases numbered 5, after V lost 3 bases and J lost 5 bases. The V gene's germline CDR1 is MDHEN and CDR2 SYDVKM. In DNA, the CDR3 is TGTGCCAGCAGTTTCGCGGCTAGCGGGAGGGAGACCCAGTACTTC. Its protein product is CASSFAASGRETQYF.

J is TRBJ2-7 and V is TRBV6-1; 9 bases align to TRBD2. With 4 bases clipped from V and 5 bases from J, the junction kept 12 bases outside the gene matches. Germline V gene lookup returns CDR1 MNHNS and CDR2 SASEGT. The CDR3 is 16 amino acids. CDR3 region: CASSVMLAGNTHEQYF. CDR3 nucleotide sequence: TGTGCCAGCAGTGTAATGCTAGCGGGAAATACCCACGAGCAGTACTTC.

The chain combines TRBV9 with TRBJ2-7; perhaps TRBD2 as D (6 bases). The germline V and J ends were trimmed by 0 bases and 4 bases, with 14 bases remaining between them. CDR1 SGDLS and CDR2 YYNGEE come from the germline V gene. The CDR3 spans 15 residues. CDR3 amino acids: CASSVEGLPTYEQYF. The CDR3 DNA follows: TGTGCCAGCAGCGTAGAGGGACTTCCTACTTACGAGCAGTACTTC. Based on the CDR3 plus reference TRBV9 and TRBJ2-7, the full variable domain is DSGVTQTPKHLITATGQRVTLRCSPRSGDLSVYWYQQSLDQGLQFLIQYYNGEERAKGNILERFSAQQFPDLHSELNLSSLELGDSALYFCASSVEGLPTYEQYFGPGTRLTVT.

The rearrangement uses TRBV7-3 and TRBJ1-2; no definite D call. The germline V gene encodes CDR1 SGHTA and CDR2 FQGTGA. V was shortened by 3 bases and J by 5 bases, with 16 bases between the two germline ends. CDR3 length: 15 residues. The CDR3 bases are TGTGCCAGCAGCTTGAACACCGGATGGATATATGGCTACACCTTC. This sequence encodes CASSLNTGWIYGYTF.

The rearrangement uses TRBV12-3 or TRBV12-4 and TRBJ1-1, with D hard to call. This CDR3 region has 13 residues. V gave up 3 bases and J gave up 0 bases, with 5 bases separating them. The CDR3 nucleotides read TGTGCCAGCAGTTTGCTCATGAACACTGAAGCTTTCTTT. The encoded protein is CASSLLMNTEAFF.

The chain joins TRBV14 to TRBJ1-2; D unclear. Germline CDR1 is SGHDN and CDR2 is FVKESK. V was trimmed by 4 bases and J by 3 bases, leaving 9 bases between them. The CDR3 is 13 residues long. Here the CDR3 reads CASSPGPYYGYTF. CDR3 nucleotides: TGTGCCAGCAGCCCAGGTCCATACTATGGCTACACCTTC. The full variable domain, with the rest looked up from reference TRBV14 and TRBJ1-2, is EAGVTQFPSHSVIEKGQTVTLRCDPISGHDNLYWYRRVMGKEIKFLLHFVKESKQDESGMPNNRFLAERTGGTYSTLKVQPAELEDSGVYFCASSPGPYYGYTFGSGTRLTVV.